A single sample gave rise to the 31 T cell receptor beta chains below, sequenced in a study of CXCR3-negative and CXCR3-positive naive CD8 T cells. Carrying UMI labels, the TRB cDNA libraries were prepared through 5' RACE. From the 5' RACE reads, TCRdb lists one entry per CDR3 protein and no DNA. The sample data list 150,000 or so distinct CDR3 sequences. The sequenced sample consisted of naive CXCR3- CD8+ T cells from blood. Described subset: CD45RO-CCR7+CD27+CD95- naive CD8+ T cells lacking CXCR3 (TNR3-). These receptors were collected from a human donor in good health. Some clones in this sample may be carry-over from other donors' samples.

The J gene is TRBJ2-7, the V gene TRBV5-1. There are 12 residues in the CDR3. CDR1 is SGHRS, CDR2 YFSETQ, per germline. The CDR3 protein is CASSFGTYEQYF.

The CDR3 reads CASSLATDTQYF. The chain employs TRBV6-5 and TRBJ2-3. The CDR3 is made up of 12 amino acids. Germline loops: CDR1 MNHEY, CDR2 SVGAGI.

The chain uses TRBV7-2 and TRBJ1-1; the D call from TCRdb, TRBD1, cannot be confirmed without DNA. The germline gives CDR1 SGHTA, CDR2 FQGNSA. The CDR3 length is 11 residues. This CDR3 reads CASSGTGRAFF.

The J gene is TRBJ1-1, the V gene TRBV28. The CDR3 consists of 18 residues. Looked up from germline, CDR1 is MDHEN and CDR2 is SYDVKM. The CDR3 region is CASKILKLGLGKNTEAFF.

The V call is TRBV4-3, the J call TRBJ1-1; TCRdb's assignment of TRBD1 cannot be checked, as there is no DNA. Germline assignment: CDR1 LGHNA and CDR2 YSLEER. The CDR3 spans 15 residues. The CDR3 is CASSPLTGDTPEAFF.

This CDR3 is CASSLVGTPYNEQFF. The chain joins TRBV6-2 or TRBV6-3 to TRBJ2-1; the TRBD1 assignment by TCRdb is unverifiable without DNA. The CDR3 is made up of 15 amino acids. Germline-derived CDR1 and CDR2 are MNHEY and SVGEGT.

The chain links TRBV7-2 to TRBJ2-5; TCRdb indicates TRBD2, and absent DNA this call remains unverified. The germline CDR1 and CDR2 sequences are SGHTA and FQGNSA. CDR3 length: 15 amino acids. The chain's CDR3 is CASSPGLAEQETQYF.

Here the CDR3 reads CASSPTTGYEQYF. The gene calls are TRBV9 and TRBJ2-7; TCRdb's D call of TRBD1 is untestable without DNA. This CDR3 contains 13 residues. Germline V gene data show CDR1 as SGDLS and CDR2 as YYNGEE.

The chain's CDR3 is CASSNAGTTLTDTQYF. The chain recombines TRBV4-2 with TRBJ2-3; TCRdb reports TRBD2, a call that lacks DNA to check it against. The V gene's germline CDR1 is LGHNA and CDR2 YNFKEQ. The CDR3 has 16 residues.

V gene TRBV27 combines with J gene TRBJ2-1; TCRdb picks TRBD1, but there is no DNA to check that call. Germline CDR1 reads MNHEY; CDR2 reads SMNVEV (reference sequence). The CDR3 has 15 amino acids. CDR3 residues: CASRLPGQGYNEQFF.

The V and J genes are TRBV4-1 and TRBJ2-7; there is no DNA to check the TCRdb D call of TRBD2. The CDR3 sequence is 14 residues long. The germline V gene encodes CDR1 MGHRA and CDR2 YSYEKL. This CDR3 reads CASSPTSGTYEQYF.

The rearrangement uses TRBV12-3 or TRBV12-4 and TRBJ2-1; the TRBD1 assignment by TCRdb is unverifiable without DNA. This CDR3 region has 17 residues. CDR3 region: CASSSVGKDRVYNEQFF.

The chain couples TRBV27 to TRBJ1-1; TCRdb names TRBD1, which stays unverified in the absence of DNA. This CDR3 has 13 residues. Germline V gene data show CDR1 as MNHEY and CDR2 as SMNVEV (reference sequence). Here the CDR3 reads CAVRLGANTEAFF.

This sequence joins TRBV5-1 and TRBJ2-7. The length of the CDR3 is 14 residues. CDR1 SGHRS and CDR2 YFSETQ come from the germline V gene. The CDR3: CASSLDIGTYEQYF.

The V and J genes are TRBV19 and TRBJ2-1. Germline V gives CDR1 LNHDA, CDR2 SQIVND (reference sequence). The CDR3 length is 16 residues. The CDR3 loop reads CASSSSGGVYYNEQFF.

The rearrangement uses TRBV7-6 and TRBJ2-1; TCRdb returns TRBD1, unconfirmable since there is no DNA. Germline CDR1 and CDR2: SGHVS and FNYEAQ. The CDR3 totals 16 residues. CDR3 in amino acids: CASSGVPGGVDDEQFF.

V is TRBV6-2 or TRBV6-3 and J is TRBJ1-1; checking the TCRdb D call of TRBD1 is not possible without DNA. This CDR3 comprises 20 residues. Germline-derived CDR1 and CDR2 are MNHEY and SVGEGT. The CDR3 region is CASSYSDTFGTDSKNTEAFF.

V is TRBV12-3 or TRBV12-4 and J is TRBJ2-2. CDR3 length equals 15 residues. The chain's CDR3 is CASSLSWENTGELFF.

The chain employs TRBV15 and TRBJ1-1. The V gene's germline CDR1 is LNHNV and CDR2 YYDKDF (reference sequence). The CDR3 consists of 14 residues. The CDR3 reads CASSRDRENTEAFF.

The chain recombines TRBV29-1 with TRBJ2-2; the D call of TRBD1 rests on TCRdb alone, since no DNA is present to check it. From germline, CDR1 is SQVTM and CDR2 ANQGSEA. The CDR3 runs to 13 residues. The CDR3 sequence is CSADRELTGELFF.

The CDR3 is CASSLWTAPSQAFF. J is TRBJ1-1 and V is TRBV13; checking the TCRdb D call of TRBD1 is not possible without DNA. The CDR3 length is 14 residues. Per germline, CDR1 PRHDT and CDR2 FYEKMQ (reference sequence).

The CDR3 loop reads CASSSAREETQYF. The chain employs TRBV18 and TRBJ2-5; checking the TCRdb D call of TRBD1 is not possible without DNA. CDR1 and CDR2 (germline): KGHSH, LQKENI. This CDR3 spans 13 amino acids.

The chain's CDR3 is CASSADRGYEQYF. The V gene is TRBV7-8, the J gene TRBJ2-7; the D call of TRBD1 rests on TCRdb alone, since no DNA is present to check it. Germline CDR1 is SGHVS and CDR2 is FQNEAQ. The CDR3 sequence is 13 residues long.

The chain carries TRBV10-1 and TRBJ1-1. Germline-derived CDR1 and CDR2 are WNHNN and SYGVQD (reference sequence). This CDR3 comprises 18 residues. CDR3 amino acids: CASSEFRDRRGPGTEAFF.

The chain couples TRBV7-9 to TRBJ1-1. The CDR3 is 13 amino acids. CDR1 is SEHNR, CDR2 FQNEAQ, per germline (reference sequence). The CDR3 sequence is CASSSSGQTEAFF.

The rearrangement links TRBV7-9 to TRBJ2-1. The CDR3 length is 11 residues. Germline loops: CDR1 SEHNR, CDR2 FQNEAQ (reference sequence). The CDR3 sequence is CASSVHNEQFF.

The CDR3 reads CASSLGPDRNTEAFF. The chain is built from TRBV7-9 and TRBJ1-1. CDR1 is SEHNR, CDR2 FQNEAQ, per germline (reference sequence). The CDR3 extends over 15 amino acids.

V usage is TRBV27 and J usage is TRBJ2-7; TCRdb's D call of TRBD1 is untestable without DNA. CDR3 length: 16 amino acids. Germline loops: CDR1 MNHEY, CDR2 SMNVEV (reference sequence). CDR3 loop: CASNFGISGAGYEQYF.

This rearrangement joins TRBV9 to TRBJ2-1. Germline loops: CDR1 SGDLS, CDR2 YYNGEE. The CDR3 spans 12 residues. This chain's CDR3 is CASSPSYNEQFF.

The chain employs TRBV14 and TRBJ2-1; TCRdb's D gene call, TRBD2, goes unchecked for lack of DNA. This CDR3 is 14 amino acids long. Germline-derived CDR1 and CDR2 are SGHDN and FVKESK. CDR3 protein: CASSVAGGVYEQYF.

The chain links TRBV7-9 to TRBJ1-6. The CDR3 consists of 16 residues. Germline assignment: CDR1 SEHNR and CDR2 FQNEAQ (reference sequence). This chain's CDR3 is CASSPWLIGDNSPLHF. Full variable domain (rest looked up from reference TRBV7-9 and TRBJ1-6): DTGVSQNPRHKITKRGQNVTFRCDPISEHNRLYWYRQTLGQGPEFLTYFQNEAQLEKSRLLSDRFSAERPKGSFSTLEIQRTEQGDSAMYLCASSPWLIGDNSPLHFGNGTRLTVT.